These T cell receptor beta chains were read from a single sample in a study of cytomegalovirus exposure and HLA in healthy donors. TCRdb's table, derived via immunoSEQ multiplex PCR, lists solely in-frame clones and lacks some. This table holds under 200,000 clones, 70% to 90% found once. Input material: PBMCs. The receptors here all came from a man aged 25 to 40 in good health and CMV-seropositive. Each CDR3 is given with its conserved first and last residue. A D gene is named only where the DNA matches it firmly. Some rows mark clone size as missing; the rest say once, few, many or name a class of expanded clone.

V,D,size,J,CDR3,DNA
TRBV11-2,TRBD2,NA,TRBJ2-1,CASSLYTLAGGDEQFF,TGTGCCAGCAGCTTATACACGCTAGCGGGAGGGGATGAGCAGTTCTTC
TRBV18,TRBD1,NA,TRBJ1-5,CASSPRSGQGNQPQHF,TGTGCCAGCTCACCACGTTCGGGACAGGGGAATCAGCCCCAGCATTTT
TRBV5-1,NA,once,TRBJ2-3,CASSRTELADTQYF,TGCGCCAGCAGCCGGACAGAACTCGCAGATACGCAGTATTTT
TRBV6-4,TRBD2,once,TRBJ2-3,CASSDSASGSLDTQYF,TGTGCCAGCAGTGACTCGGCTAGCGGGAGCCTAGATACGCAGTATTTT
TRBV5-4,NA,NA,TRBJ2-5,CASSLKGAETQYF,TGTGCCAGCAGCTTGAAAGGGGCAGAGACCCAGTACTTC
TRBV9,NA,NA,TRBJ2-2,CASSFLSGISNTGELFF,TGTGCCAGCAGCTTTTTGAGCGGAATTTCAAACACCGGGGAGCTGTTTTTT
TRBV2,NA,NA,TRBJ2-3,CASSSMTASTDTQYF,TGTGCCAGCAGTTCGATGACTGCCTCCACAGATACGCAGTATTTT
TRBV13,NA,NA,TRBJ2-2,CASSLYGSGDGELFF,TGTGCCAGCAGCTTGTACGGGAGCGGTGACGGGGAGCTGTTTTTT
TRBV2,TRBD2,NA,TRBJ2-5,CASSPGREMETQYF,TGTGCCAGCTCACCCGGGCGGGAGATGGAGACCCAGTACTTC
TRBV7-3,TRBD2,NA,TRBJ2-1,CASSLGLAGAREQFF,TGTGCCAGCAGCTTAGGACTAGCGGGAGCGCGCGAGCAGTTCTTC
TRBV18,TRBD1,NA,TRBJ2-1,CASFGPGQYNEQFF,TGTGCCAGCTTTGGGCCGGGACAGTACAATGAGCAGTTCTTC
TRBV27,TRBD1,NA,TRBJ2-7,CASSIRTGAYEQYF,TGTGCCAGCAGTATACGGACAGGGGCCTACGAGCAGTACTTC
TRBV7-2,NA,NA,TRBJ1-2,CASSLWRAEGYTF,TGTGCCAGCAGCTTATGGCGGGCGGAGGGCTACACCTTC
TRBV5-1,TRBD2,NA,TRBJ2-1,CASSWILAGPGEQFF,TGCGCCAGCAGCTGGATACTAGCGGGCCCCGGTGAGCAGTTCTTC
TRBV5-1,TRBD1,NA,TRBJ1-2,CASGRTGGASGGYTF,TGCGCCAGCGGCCGGACAGGGGGCGCATCGGGCGGCTACACCTTC